This T cell receptor (beta chain) was sequenced during a study of blood T cell repertoires in COVID-19. Sequencing was performed with immunoSEQ multiplex PCR; in TCRdb, only in-frame clones are kept and a portion is missing. Among fewer than 400,000 clones listed, 70% to 90% were seen once. Two negative PCRs, clearance, or symptom resolution had been documented for recovered Cohort 3 donors. This clone was seen once. One end of the junction does not line up with germline, which may come from a read error. Sequenced input: PBMCs or T cells enriched from blood (not recorded which). The origin of this receptor is a man aged 25 to 45 who had recovered from COVID-19.

The CDR3 DNA reads TGTGCTAGCAGCTCCGGGACTAGCTCGTACAATGAGCAGTTCTTC. It yields the protein CASSSGTSSYNEQFF. The genes are TRBV7-7 and TRBJ2-1; 9 bases map to TRBD2. This CDR3 spans 15 amino acids. CDR1 SSHAT and CDR2 FNYEAQ come from the germline V gene (reference sequence). The entire variable domain, with the rest obtained from reference TRBV7-7 and TRBJ2-1, is as follows: GAGVSQSPRYKVTKRGQDVTLRCDPISSHATLYWYQQALGQGPEFLTYFNYEAQPDKSGLPSDRFSAERPEGSISTLTIQRTEQRDSAMYRCASSSGTSSYNEQFFGPGTRLTVL.